Shown below are 30 T cell receptor beta chains from a single sample sequenced in a study of T cell repertoires in cytomegalovirus infection. In TCRdb, the reads were re-called with MiXCR into one record per CDR3 protein. The table records about 400,000 distinct CDR3 sequences, around 18% of them present only once. The specimen was PBMCs. The receptors stem from a human donor in good health (CMV status not recorded). Some clones in this sample may be carry-over from other donors' samples.

The sample holds a few counts of this clonotype. The genes are TRBV18 and TRBJ1-2, with D tentatively TRBD1 (5 bases). Germline V gene lookup returns CDR1 KGHSH and CDR2 LQKENI. CDR3 length: 13 residues. V lost 10 bases, J lost 4 bases, and 16 bases lay in between. The CDR3 protein is CATKPTESYGYTF. DNA of the CDR3: TGTGCCACGAAGCCGACAGAATCCTATGGCTACACCTTC. Using reference TRBV18 and TRBJ1-2 for the parts outside the CDR3, the full variable domain is NAGVMQNPRHLVRRRGQEARLRCSPMKGHSHVYWYRQLPEEGLKFMVYLQKENIIDESGMPKERFSAEFPKEGPSILRIQQVVRGDSAAYFCATKPTESYGYTFGSGTRLTVV.

The chain joins TRBV12-3 or TRBV12-4 to TRBJ1-2; D is unclear. Deletions cut 8 bases from V and 0 bases from J, with 10 bases between. The CDR3 sequence is 13 residues long. The CDR3 DNA sequence: TGTGCCAGCGGATATCTCTCTAACTATGGCTACACCTTC. Translated, it gives CASGYLSNYGYTF.

The CDR3 DNA sequence: TGCAGCGTTTCCCGATCAGGTTCCTACGAGCAGTACTTC. Protein sequence: CSVSRSGSYEQYF. The chain couples TRBV29-1 to TRBJ2-7; D not certain. The V and J ends lost 5 bases and 1 base respectively, with 12 bases between them. Germline assignment: CDR1 SQVTM and CDR2 ANQGSEA. This CDR3 spans 13 amino acids.

The sample holds many counts of this clonotype. CDR3 nucleotides: TGTGCCAGCAGCCATGCCTCTAACTATGGCTACACCTTC. This translates into CASSHASNYGYTF. The J gene is TRBJ1-2, the V gene TRBV7-6; D is undetermined. Germline CDR1 and CDR2: SGHVS and FNYEAQ. The CDR3 is 13 residues long. Trimming cost V 5 bases and J 0 bases, with 7 bases left between them.

The genes are TRBV7-9 and TRBJ2-3, with D perhaps matching TRBD2 (6 bases). The V and J ends lost 4 bases and 5 bases respectively, with 13 bases between them. CDR3 length: 14 amino acids. Germline CDR1 is SEHNR and CDR2 is FQNEAQ (reference sequence). CDR3 sequence reads: CASSSRGGVDTQYF. CDR3 DNA: TGTGCCAGCAGCTCCCGCGGAGGGGTAGATACGCAGTATTTT.

This clonotype was found a few times. This sequence joins TRBV18 and TRBJ1-1, with D uncertain. The CDR3 length is 15 residues. Trimming left V 3 bases short and J 4 bases short, with 15 bases between. The V gene's germline CDR1 is KGHSH and CDR2 LQKENI. The DNA of the CDR3 is TGTGCCAGCTCACCGGGAGATCCTTGGGGCACTGAAGCTTTCTTT. Translation: CASSPGDPWGTEAFF.

V and J are TRBV30 and TRBJ2-7, with D maybe TRBD1 (5 bases). Trimming stripped 2 bases from V and 0 bases from J, with 14 bases between. Germline V CDR1 and CDR2: GTSNPN, SVGIG (reference sequence). CDR3 length equals 15 residues. DNA for the CDR3: TGTGCCTGGAGTCCTAGGGGCTTCACCTCCTACGAGCAGTACTTC. Translation: CAWSPRGFTSYEQYF.

Of note for this clonotype: The CDR3 end shows no conserved phenylalanine or tryptophan, and so a read error is likely. The chain joins TRBV27 to TRBJ1-2; D call uncertain. Between the trimmed V and J ends, which lost 4 bases and 7 bases, there was a span of 16 bases. The germline V gene has CDR1 MNHEY and CDR2 SMNVEV (reference sequence). CDR3 length equals 14 residues. The CDR3 region is CASSSSGFGFGYTV. Here the CDR3 DNA reads TGTGCCAGCAGTTCATCGGGGTTTGGGTTTGGCTACACCGTC.

This chain uses TRBV7-2 with TRBJ2-5; the match to TRBD2 covers 12 bases. Trimming cost V 5 bases and J 4 bases; bases outside gene matches: 8. This CDR3 has 16 residues. Germline loops: CDR1 SGHTA, CDR2 FQGNSA. This CDR3 reads CASSPTLAGGSETQYF. CDR3 DNA sequence: TGTGCCAGCAGCCCTACACTAGCGGGGGGCTCAGAGACCCAGTACTTC.

This clonotype occurred many times. The chain carries TRBV7-2 and TRBJ2-7, with TRBD1 matching 8 bases. This CDR3 region has 13 residues. After removal of 4 bases from V and 3 bases from J, the junction contained 2 bases not matched to a gene. CDR1 is SGHTA, CDR2 FQGNSA, per germline. The CDR3, as DNA: TGTGCCAGCAGCTCCGGGACAGGCTACGAGCAGTACTTC. This gives the protein CASSSGTGYEQYF.

A single count supports this clonotype. Possible read error: a much larger clone is one base away. CDR3 region: CASSQGQINEKLFF. Here the CDR3 DNA reads TGTGCCAGCAGTCAGGGACAGATTAATGAAAAACTGTTTTTT. V and J are TRBV14 and TRBJ1-4; 7 positions match TRBD1. V was pared by 6 bases and J by 4 bases, with 5 bases of the junction left unmatched. This CDR3 contains 14 residues. Germline CDR1 reads SGHDN; CDR2 reads FVKESK.

This clonotype was detected only a few times. V and J are TRBV7-8 and TRBJ2-3; D gene uncertain. The germline V and J ends were trimmed by 5 bases and 14 bases, with 20 bases remaining between them. Germline V CDR1 and CDR2: SGHVS, FQNEAQ. The CDR3 loop spans 13 amino acids. In nucleotides, the CDR3 is TGTGCCAGCAGCAGTTTGATGGGCGCCCCGGGGTATTTT. Amino acids: CASSSLMGAPGYF. The variable domain in full, with the rest retrieved from reference TRBV7-8 and TRBJ2-3, is GAGVSQSPRYKVAKRGQDVALRCDPISGHVSLFWYQQALGQGPEFLTYFQNEAQLDKSGLPSDRFFAERPEGSVSTLKIQRTQQEDSAVYLCASSSLMGAPGYFGPGTRLTVL.

The V and J genes are TRBV12-3 or TRBV12-4 and TRBJ1-5, with unresolved D. The CDR3 has 14 residues. Trimming left V 6 bases short and J 1 base short, with 10 bases between. CDR3 residues: CASRRTDSNQPQHF. The CDR3 nucleotides read TGTGCCAGCAGACGAACAGACAGCAATCAGCCCCAGCATTTT.

This clonotype was seen repeatedly, ten times or more. The chain joins TRBV4-2 to TRBJ1-4; D uncertain. Trimming removed 0 bases at V and 0 bases at J, with 5 bases between. This CDR3 region has 15 residues. Germline V CDR1 and CDR2: LGHNA, YNFKEQ. CDR3 region: CASSQDLATNEKLFF. The CDR3 bases are TGTGCCAGCAGCCAAGACCTGGCAACTAATGAAAAACTGTTTTTT.

This clonotype occurred a few times. The chain recombines TRBV19 with TRBJ2-7, with D maybe TRBD1 (6 bases). CDR3 size: 14 residues. With 5 bases removed from V and 5 bases from J, the gap between germline ends came to 16 bases. Per germline, CDR1 LNHDA and CDR2 SQIVND (reference sequence). CDR3 coding DNA: TGTGCCAGTAGTCTGACAGGACGGTCAAACGAGCAGTACTTC. Its translation is CASSLTGRSNEQYF.

The table lists this clonotype with a few counts. The chain employs TRBV20-1 and TRBJ2-1, with 7 bases aligning to TRBD1. The CDR3 loop spans 13 amino acids. With V trimmed by 5 bases and J by 1 base, 2 bases remained unmatched. Germline V gene lookup returns CDR1 DFQATT and CDR2 SNEGSKA (reference sequence). The CDR3 region is CSARTGSYNEQFF. CDR3 nucleotide sequence: TGCAGTGCTCGGACAGGATCCTACAATGAGCAGTTCTTC.

This clonotype has just a few counts. The J gene is TRBJ2-2, the V gene TRBV7-9; D not certain. The CDR3 extends over 13 amino acids. V lost 1 base and J lost 6, with 6 bases in between. Germline CDR1 SEHNR, CDR2 FQNEAQ (reference sequence). The CDR3 loop reads CASSLGQPGELFF. CDR3 in DNA: TGTGCCAGCAGCTTAGGACAACCCGGGGAGCTGTTTTTT.

The chain employs TRBV20-1 and TRBJ2-5, with 8 bases aligning to TRBD1. Trimming took 6 bases from V and 5 from J; bases not matched to a gene: 8. Germline V gene lookup returns CDR1 DFQATT and CDR2 SNEGSKA (reference sequence). This CDR3 region has 13 residues. CDR3 residues: CSAPDRGRETQYF. CDR3 DNA: TGCAGTGCCCCAGACAGGGGTAGGGAGACCCAGTACTTC.

The V gene is TRBV4-3, the J gene TRBJ2-1; TRBD2 might be the D (6 bases). This CDR3 comprises 18 residues. Germline loops: CDR1 LGHNA, CDR2 YSLEER. Trimming removed 5 bases from V and 6 bases from J, with 26 bases in between. The CDR3 DNA is TGCGCCAGCAGCTACCAAACCCCCGGGCTAGCGCCTCTCAATGAGCAGTTCTTC. Protein sequence: CASSYQTPGLAPLNEQFF.

CDR3 nucleotides: TGTGCCAGCAGCCAAGGTTTCCAGCGGGGGGGCCGGGATACGCAGTATTTT. Protein sequence: CASSQGFQRGGRDTQYF. The gene calls are TRBV4-2 and TRBJ2-3, with 10 bases lining up with TRBD2. The V segment lost 1 base and the J segment 6 bases; nucleotides outside the gene matches: 10. The CDR3 length is 17 residues. Germline V gene data show CDR1 as LGHNA and CDR2 as YNFKEQ.

The genes are TRBV7-7 and TRBJ2-5; D assignment may be TRBD1 or TRBD2 (5 bases each). Germline V gives CDR1 SSHAT, CDR2 FNYEAQ (reference sequence). This CDR3 contains 13 residues. The V gene lost 5 bases and the J gene lost 7 bases, with 14 bases spanning the gap. CDR3 sequence: CASSLGPRATQYF. The CDR3 nucleotides are TGTGCCAGCAGCCTGGGGCCGCGGGCGACCCAGTACTTC. The complete variable domain, with remaining parts taken from reference TRBV7-7 and TRBJ2-5, reads GAGVSQSPRYKVTKRGQDVTLRCDPISSHATLYWYQQALGQGPEFLTYFNYEAQPDKSGLPSDRFSAERPEGSISTLTIQRTEQRDSAMYRCASSLGPRATQYFGPGTRLLVL.

This clonotype has a count of ten or more. The CDR3 sequence is CASSLSSGPSYEQYF. CDR3 nucleotide sequence: TGTGCCAGCAGCTTATCTAGCGGCCCCTCCTACGAGCAGTACTTC. The chain links TRBV7-6 to TRBJ2-7, with 7 bases fitting TRBD2. The CDR3 contains 15 residues. Looked up from germline, CDR1 is SGHVS and CDR2 is FNYEAQ. The J segment lost 0 bases and the V segment lost 2 bases, leaving 4 bases of the junction unmatched. The whole variable domain, remainder taken from reference TRBV7-6 and TRBJ2-7, is GAGVSQSPRYKVTKRGQDVALRCDPISGHVSLYWYRQALGQGPEFLTYFNYEAQQDKSGLPNDRFSAERPEGSISTLTIQRTEQRDSAMYRCASSLSSGPSYEQYFGPGTRLTVT.

The V and J genes are TRBV7-2 and TRBJ2-6, with 7 bases aligning to TRBD1. Germline V gene lookup returns CDR1 SGHTA and CDR2 FQGNSA. The CDR3 runs 17 residues. The ends lost 3 bases at V and 0 bases at J; junction bases unmatched: 5. This chain's CDR3 is CASSLGTAYSGANVLTF. The CDR3 DNA reads TGTGCCAGCAGCTTGGGGACAGCCTACTCTGGGGCCAACGTCCTGACTTTC.

This clonotype was observed at least ten times. The chain is built from TRBV7-2 and TRBJ2-7; the match to TRBD2 covers 13 bases. V dropped 5 bases and J dropped 0; count of bases not matched to a gene: 4. Germline loops: CDR1 SGHTA, CDR2 FQGNSA. The CDR3 runs to 16 residues. The CDR3 nucleotides are TGTGCCAGCAGCCTACGGACTAGCGGGAGCTCCTACGAGCAGTACTTC. This translates into CASSLRTSGSSYEQYF.

This clonotype was counted only a few times. The V gene is TRBV20-1, the J gene TRBJ1-6; D not certain. CDR1 is DFQATT, CDR2 SNEGSKA, per germline (reference sequence). Trimming took 0 bases from V and 7 from J, leaving 10 bases between them. The CDR3 runs to 14 residues. CDR3 protein: CSARESTGNSPLHF. CDR3 in DNA: TGCAGTGCTAGAGAATCAACGGGGAATTCACCCCTCCACTTT.

CDR3 amino acids: CASSLRYSTDTQYF. The CDR3 DNA follows: TGTGCCAGCAGTTTAAGGTATAGCACAGATACGCAGTATTTT. The V call is TRBV27, the J call TRBJ2-3; unclear D gene. Trimming cost V 2 bases and J 0 bases, with 6 bases left between them. This CDR3 has 14 amino acids. Germline V gene lookup returns CDR1 MNHEY and CDR2 SMNVEV (reference sequence).

The chain recombines TRBV2 with TRBJ2-1; D might be TRBD1 (5 bases). V lost 8 bases and J lost 2, with 10 bases in between. Germline CDR1 SNHLY, CDR2 FYNNEI. CDR3 length: 13 amino acids. The CDR3 loop is CASQTATYNEQFF. CDR3 sequence (DNA): TGTGCCAGCCAGACAGCGACCTACAATGAGCAGTTCTTC.

This clonotype occurred many times. For the CDR3, the DNA is TGTGCCAGCAGTGATCTAGCGGGAGTTACTCGTGGGGACGAGCAGTACTTC. Translation gives CASSDLAGVTRGDEQYF. The gene calls are TRBV12-3 or TRBV12-4 and TRBJ2-7; 10 bases match TRBD2. The ends lost 5 bases at V and 5 bases at J; junction bases unmatched: 15. CDR3 size: 17 residues.

This chain connects TRBV19 to TRBJ2-7; 8 bases match TRBD1. Germline assignment: CDR1 LNHDA and CDR2 SQIVND (reference sequence). The length of the CDR3 is 15 residues. Trimming cost V 2 bases and J 5 bases; bases outside gene matches: 8. DNA of the CDR3: TGTGCCAGTAGTATATACGGACAGGGTATACACGAGCAGTACTTC. This sequence encodes CASSIYGQGIHEQYF.

This clonotype was detected only a few times. V gene TRBV18 combines with J gene TRBJ1-4; 7 bases agree with TRBD1. CDR1 is KGHSH, CDR2 LQKENI, per germline. This CDR3 region has 16 residues. The J segment lost 8 bases and the V segment lost 3 bases, leaving 12 bases of the junction unmatched. CDR3 nucleotides: TGTGCCAGCTCACCCCGGACAGGCCGATTCGGCGAAAAACTGTTTTTT. Protein sequence: CASSPRTGRFGEKLFF.